Described below is a single T cell receptor (beta chain) sequence and its context. Clones were sequenced by immunoSEQ multiplex PCR, and TCRdb holds only the in-frame ones, with some missing. The sample carries 100,000 to 150,000 clones, 65% to 85% recorded once. Germline V lookup: CDR1 GTSNPN, CDR2 SVGIG (reference sequence). The V gene lost 7 bases and the J gene lost 1 base, with 14 bases spanning the gap. The CDR3 is 14 amino acids. Participant age was roughly 18 to 100 years, and participants resided in 20 to 30 US areas. This record belongs to a study of blood T cell repertoires in COVID-19. The chain is built from TRBV30 and TRBJ1-3, with D possibly TRBD1 on 5 matching bases. The source material was PBMCs or T cells enriched from blood (not recorded which). This TCR derives from a woman aged 25-40 years who had recovered from COVID-19. The CDR3, as DNA: TGTGCCTCCGCGGGGGGTATGTCTGGAAACACCATATATTTT. Translated, it gives CASAGGMSGNTIYF.